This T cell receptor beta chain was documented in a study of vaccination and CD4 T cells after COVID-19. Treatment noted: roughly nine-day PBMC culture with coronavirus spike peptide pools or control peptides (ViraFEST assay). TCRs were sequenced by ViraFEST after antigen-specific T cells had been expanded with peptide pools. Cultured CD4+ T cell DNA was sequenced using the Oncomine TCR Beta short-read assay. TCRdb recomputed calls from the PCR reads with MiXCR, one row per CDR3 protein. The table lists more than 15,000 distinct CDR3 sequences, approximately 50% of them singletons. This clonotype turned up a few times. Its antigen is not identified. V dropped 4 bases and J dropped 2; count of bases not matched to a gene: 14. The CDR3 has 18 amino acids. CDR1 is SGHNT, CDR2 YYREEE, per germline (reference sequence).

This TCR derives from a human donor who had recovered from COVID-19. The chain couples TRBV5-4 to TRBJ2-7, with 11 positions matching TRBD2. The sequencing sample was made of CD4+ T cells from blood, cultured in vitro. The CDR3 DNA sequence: TGTGCCAGCAGCAAACGCAATTGGACTAGCGGGCGGACCTACGAGCAGTACTTC. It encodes CASSKRNWTSGRTYEQYF.